The table lists the clone carrying this TCR beta chain with a count of one. The antigen is not known. Measured with immunoSEQ multiplex PCR; TCRdb has only the in-frame clones, and not every one. Of around 13,000 clones in the sample, over 75% are singletons; the top ten hold roughly 0.86%. Per germline, CDR1 SQVTM and CDR2 ANQGSEA. V lost 3 bases, J lost 5 bases, and 13 bases lay in between. This CDR3 has 13 amino acids. The data are from a study of T cells after posttransplantation cyclophosphamide. Findings and caveats of the study: TRB overlap between skin or GI tissue T cells and blood was limited. TRB clonality was highly associated with recipient CMV seropositivity and reactivation. Later blood repertoires were often dominated by clones from the donor CD8+ memory compartment.

The sample was memory CD4+ T cells sorted from PBMCs. V usage is TRBV29-1 and J usage is TRBJ2-5; D unclear. This clonotype was sampled from a man in his forties or fifties in good health, CMV-negative, and a related stem cell transplant donor. For the CDR3, the DNA is TGCAGCGTTGATTTTCCGTCGGGTGAGACCCAGTACTTC. Its translation: CSVDFPSGETQYF.